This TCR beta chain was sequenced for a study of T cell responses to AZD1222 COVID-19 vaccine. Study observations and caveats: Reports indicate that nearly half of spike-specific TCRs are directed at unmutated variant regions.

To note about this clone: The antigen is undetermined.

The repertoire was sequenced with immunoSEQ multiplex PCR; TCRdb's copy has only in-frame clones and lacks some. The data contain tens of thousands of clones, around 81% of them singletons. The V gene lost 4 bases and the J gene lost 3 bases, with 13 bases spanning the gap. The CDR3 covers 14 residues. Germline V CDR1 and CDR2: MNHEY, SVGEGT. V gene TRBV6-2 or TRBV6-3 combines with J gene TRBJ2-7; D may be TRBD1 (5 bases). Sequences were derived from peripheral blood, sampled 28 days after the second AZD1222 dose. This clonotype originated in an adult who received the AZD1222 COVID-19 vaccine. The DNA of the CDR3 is TGTGCCAGCAGTTCGGTTAGCCAGGGCTACGAGCAGTACTTC. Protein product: CASSSVSQGYEQYF.